The following is a TCR beta chain sequence with its context. Antigen specificity is unknown. The CDR3 is 13 residues long. Trimming stripped 8 bases from V and 0 bases from J, with 10 bases between. Per the germline V gene, CDR1 is ENHRY and CDR2 is SYGVKD. TCRdb's table, derived via immunoSEQ multiplex PCR, lists solely in-frame clones and lacks some. The sample records roughly 120,000 clones, 90% to 95% being singletons. This specimen belongs to a study of T cell responses to AZD1222 COVID-19 vaccine. Findings of the study overall: Among the donors, most were white British and more were female, and clonal diversity was possibly underestimated.

The receptor was derived from an adult in good health. The material was peripheral blood, obtained on day 0 of AZD1222 vaccination. The V call is TRBV10-3, the J call TRBJ1-1; possible D gene TRBD1, 6 bases. CDR3 bases: TGTGCCATCCAACAGGGCTTGAACACTGAAGCTTTCTTT. Translated, it gives CAIQQGLNTEAFF.